This entry describes one T cell receptor (beta chain). CDR3 length: 13 amino acids. Trimming removed 6 bases from V and 10 bases from J; junction bases left unmatched: 4. This entry comes from a study of blood T cell repertoires in COVID-19. The study drew participants aged about 18 to 95 years from some 23 US areas. Sequenced by immunoSEQ multiplex PCR; TCRdb stores in-frame clones only, minus some. The sample shows nearly 400,000 clones, roughly nine tenths of them seen only once. The source material was PBMCs or T cells enriched from blood (not recorded which). J is TRBJ1-6 and V is TRBV12-3 or TRBV12-4; 9 bases line up with TRBD1. The TCR was taken from a woman in her twenties or thirties who had recovered from COVID-19. CDR3 in amino acids: CASRTGGQSPLHF. DNA of the CDR3: TGTGCCAGCAGGACAGGGGGTCAATCACCCCTCCACTTT.